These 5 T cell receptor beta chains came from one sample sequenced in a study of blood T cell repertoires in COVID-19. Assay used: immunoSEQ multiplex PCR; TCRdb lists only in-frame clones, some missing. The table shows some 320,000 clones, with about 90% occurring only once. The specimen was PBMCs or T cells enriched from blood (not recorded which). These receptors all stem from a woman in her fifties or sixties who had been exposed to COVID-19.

CDR3 bases: TGTGCCAGCAGTGTAGCGGGGGGTACGTATGAGCAGTTCTTC. Residues: CASSVAGGTYEQFF. The chain recombines TRBV6-4 with TRBJ2-1; 10 bases match TRBD2. With 4 bases clipped from V and 8 bases from J, the junction kept 5 bases outside the gene matches. The CDR3 has 14 amino acids. From germline, CDR1 is MRHNA and CDR2 SNTAGT.

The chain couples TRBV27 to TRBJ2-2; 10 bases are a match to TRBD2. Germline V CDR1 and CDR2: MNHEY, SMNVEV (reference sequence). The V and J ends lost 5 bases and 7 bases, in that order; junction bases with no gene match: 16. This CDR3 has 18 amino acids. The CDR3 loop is CASSPSLVAGGWVGELFF. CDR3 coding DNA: TGTGCCAGCAGTCCCTCCCTGGTAGCGGGGGGTTGGGTCGGGGAGCTGTTTTTT.

CDR3 bases: TGTGCCAGCAGCTTACTAGCGGGGGGGGGCGAGCAGTACTTC. It specifies CASSLLAGGGEQYF. The rearrangement joins TRBV7-2 to TRBJ2-7; 12 positions match TRBD2. Germline loops: CDR1 SGHTA, CDR2 FQGNSA. V was pared by 2 bases and J by 6 bases, with 2 bases of the junction left unmatched. This CDR3 spans 14 amino acids.

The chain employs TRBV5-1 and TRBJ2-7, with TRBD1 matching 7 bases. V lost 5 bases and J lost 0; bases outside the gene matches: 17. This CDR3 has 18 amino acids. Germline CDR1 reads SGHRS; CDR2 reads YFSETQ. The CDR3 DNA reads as TGCGCCAGCAGATGGGGCCGGGACAGCCTCACGTTCTCCTACGAGCAGTACTTC. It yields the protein CASRWGRDSLTFSYEQYF.

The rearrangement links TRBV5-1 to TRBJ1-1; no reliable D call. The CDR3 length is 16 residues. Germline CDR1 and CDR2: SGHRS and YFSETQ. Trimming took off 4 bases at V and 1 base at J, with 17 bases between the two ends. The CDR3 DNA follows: TGCGCCAGCAGCCTAGGTGGATCATGGAGGAACACTGAAGCTTTCTTT. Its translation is CASSLGGSWRNTEAFF.